This TCR beta chain was profiled in a study of control samples from healthy donors and cancer patients. Only in-frame clones appear in the TCRdb table, and some are missing; sequencing was by immunoSEQ multiplex PCR. The table shows roughly 190,000 clones, with about 89% occurring only once. The CDR3 spans 15 residues. Trimming removed 5 bases from V and 0 bases from J, with 13 bases in between. Germline CDR1 LNHDA, CDR2 SQIVND (reference sequence). The chain carries TRBV19 and TRBJ1-1, with a tentative D call TRBD1 (5 bases). This clonotype was sampled from a man aged 30-40 years in good health. The specimen was blood. The DNA for the CDR3 is TGTGCCAGTAGTCCCTCGGCAGGGTTGAACACTGAAGCTTTCTTT. This codes for CASSPSAGLNTEAFF.